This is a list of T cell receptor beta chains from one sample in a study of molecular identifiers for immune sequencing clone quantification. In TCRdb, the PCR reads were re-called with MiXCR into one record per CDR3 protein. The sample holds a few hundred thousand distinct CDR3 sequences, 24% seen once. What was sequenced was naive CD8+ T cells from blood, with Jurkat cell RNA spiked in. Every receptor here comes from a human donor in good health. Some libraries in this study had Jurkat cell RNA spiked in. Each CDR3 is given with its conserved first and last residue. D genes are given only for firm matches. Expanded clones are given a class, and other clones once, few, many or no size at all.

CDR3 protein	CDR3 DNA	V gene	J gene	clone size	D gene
CASSPSPEQYF	TGTGCCAGCAGCCCCAGCCCCGAGCAGTACTTC	TRBV11-2	TRBJ2-7	.	.
CSVERVGGDYNEQFF	TGCAGCGTTGAACGAGTGGGCGGGGACTACAATGAGCAGTTCTTC	TRBV29-1	TRBJ2-1	.	.
CSARIPGDRGFTGELFF	TGCAGTGCTAGAATTCCGGGAGACAGGGGGTTCACCGGGGAGCTGTTTTTT	TRBV20-1	TRBJ2-2	few	TRBD1
CASGSGYSIGEQYF	TGTGCCAGCGGCTCAGGGTACTCTATCGGCGAGCAGTACTTC	TRBV7-9	TRBJ2-7	.	.
CASSYGRSEAFF	TGTGCCAGCAGTTATGGGAGGTCTGAAGCTTTCTTT	TRBV6-5	TRBJ1-1	many	.
CASSLTTAANYGYTF	TGTGCCAGCAGCTTAACTACAGCAGCTAACTATGGCTACACCTTC	TRBV7-9	TRBJ1-2	many	.
CASSHDLKRTGIDQETQYF	TGCGCCAGCAGCCATGACCTAAAGAGGACAGGGATCGACCAAGAGACCCAGTACTTC	TRBV4-3	TRBJ2-5	once	TRBD1
CASSHGQGVSYEQYF	TGCGCCAGCAGCCATGGACAGGGGGTCTCCTACGAGCAGTACTTC	TRBV4-3	TRBJ2-7	.	TRBD1
CASSLDTSKETQFF	TGTGCCAGCAGTTTAGATACTAGCAAAGAGACCCAGTTCTTC	TRBV28	TRBJ2-1	.	.
CSARDRATTYEQYF	TGCAGTGCTAGAGATAGGGCCACGACCTACGAGCAGTACTTC	TRBV20-1	TRBJ2-7	.	.
CASSQTPGLGNEQFF	TGTGCCAGCAGCCAAACACCGGGACTAGGTAATGAGCAGTTCTTC	TRBV7-2	TRBJ2-1	.	TRBD2
CASSFSGQSTNEKLFF	TGTGCCAGCAGTTTTTCCGGACAGTCAACTAATGAAAAACTGTTTTTT	TRBV28	TRBJ1-4	.	.
CASSLRTALGNSPLHF	TGTGCCAGCAGCCTCCGGACAGCCCTTGGGAATTCACCCCTCCACTTT	TRBV5-6	TRBJ1-6	many	.
CASSSNWGSYEQYF	TGTGCCAGCAGCTCCAACTGGGGCTCCTACGAGCAGTACTTC	TRBV12-3/TRBV12-4	TRBJ2-7	.	.
CASSPVDHGYTF	TGCGCCAGCAGCCCAGTAGACCATGGCTACACCTTC	TRBV5-1	TRBJ1-2	many	.
CASTVGATNEKLFF	TGTGCCAGCACCGTGGGGGCAACTAATGAAAAACTGTTTTTT	TRBV7-9	TRBJ1-4	.	.
CAISESTQETQYF	TGTGCCATCAGTGAATCCACGCAAGAGACCCAGTACTTC	TRBV10-3	TRBJ2-5	.	.
CASSIQGTTYEQYF	TGTGCCAGTAGTATTCAGGGGACCACCTACGAGCAGTACTTC	TRBV19	TRBJ2-7	.	.
CASSTQVGGGAGELFF	TGTGCCAGCAGTACTCAGGTGGGGGGCGGGGCCGGGGAGCTGTTTTTT	TRBV9	TRBJ2-2	.	.
CASSLLQAGGEQYF	TGTGCCAGCAGTCTCCTACAGGCCGGGGGGGAGCAGTACTTC	TRBV28	TRBJ2-7	many	TRBD2
CARSLTPWGAQYF	TGTGCCCGCAGTTTAACCCCATGGGGAGCCCAGTACTTC	TRBV12-3/TRBV12-4	TRBJ2-5	.	.
CASSLLRAGSGQETQYF	TGCGCCAGCAGCTTACTTCGGGCGGGGAGCGGACAAGAGACCCAGTACTTC	TRBV5-1	TRBJ2-5	.	.
CASSLRGAGNTIYF	TGTGCCAGCAGTTTACGGGGCGCTGGAAACACCATATATTTT	TRBV28	TRBJ1-3	many	.
CASSFSAGELFF	TGTGCCAGCAGTTTTTCCGCCGGGGAGCTGTTTTTT	TRBV6-6	TRBJ2-2	few	.
CASSQVRGASAAFF	TGCGCCAGCAGCCAAGTGAGGGGGGCTAGTGCAGCTTTCTTT	TRBV4-3	TRBJ1-1	.	.
CASSQVQGAEAFF	TGCGCCAGCAGCCAAGTACAGGGGGCGGAAGCTTTCTTT	TRBV4-3	TRBJ1-1	.	TRBD1
CASSQGPGVTSGTGELFF	TGTGCCAGCAGCCAAGGTCCCGGGGTTACCTCGGGCACCGGGGAGCTGTTTTTT	TRBV14	TRBJ2-2	few	.
CASSQDSTGGGAGYTF	TGCGCCAGCAGCCAAGATAGTACAGGGGGAGGTGCAGGCTACACCTTC	TRBV4-3	TRBJ1-2	many	TRBD1
CASSQRGQDNQPQHF	TGCGCCAGCAGCCAACGGGGACAGGACAATCAGCCCCAGCATTTT	TRBV4-1	TRBJ1-5	many	TRBD1
CASSMGALGNEQFF	TGTGCCAGCAGCATGGGAGCGTTGGGGAATGAGCAGTTCTTC	TRBV5-6	TRBJ2-1	many	.
CASSPPPGNQPQHF	TGTGCCAGCAGCCCCCCCCCAGGCAATCAGCCCCAGCATTTT	TRBV27	TRBJ1-5	.	.
CASSHPGTGPYEQYF	TGTGCCAGCAGCCATCCCGGGACGGGTCCCTACGAGCAGTACTTC	TRBV7-9	TRBJ2-7	few	.
CASSKSGGAFADTQYF	TGTGCCAGCAGCAAGAGCGGGGGGGCGTTCGCAGATACGCAGTATTTT	TRBV7-2	TRBJ2-3	.	TRBD2
CASSRYYEQYF	TGTGCCAGCAGCAGGTACTACGAGCAGTACTTC	TRBV28	TRBJ2-7	many	.
CASSTSPGFF	TGTGCCAGTTCCACATCCCCTGGGTTCTTC	TRBV21-1	TRBJ2-1	many	.
CASSQGGTGELFF	TGCGCCAGCAGCCAAGGAGGGACCGGGGAGCTGTTTTTT	TRBV19	TRBJ2-2	many	.
CASTLQGMVRNPPPPF	TGTGCCAGTACTCTCCAGGGGATGGTCCGCAATCCGCCCCCGCCTTTT	TRBV19	TRBJ1-5	.	.
CSATSTLAAFF	TGCAGTGCTACCTCTACCCTCGCCGCTTTCTTT	TRBV20-1	TRBJ1-1	.	.
CSARERQAVAYTGELFF	TGCAGTGCTAGAGAAAGACAGGCCGTCGCCTACACCGGGGAGCTGTTTTTT	TRBV20-1	TRBJ2-2	.	.
CASSPWTGPLATSYEQYF	TGTGCCAGCAGCCCTTGGACCGGGCCACTTGCGACAAGTTACGAGCAGTACTTC	TRBV7-6	TRBJ2-7	many	.
CASSRDSSETQYF	TGTGCCAGCAGCCGGGACAGCTCGGAGACCCAGTACTTC	TRBV7-2	TRBJ2-5	many	TRBD1
CSVVLAGGETQYF	TGCAGCGTTGTGCTAGCGGGAGGGGAGACCCAGTACTTC	TRBV29-1	TRBJ2-5	.	TRBD2
CASSVVVGQKRTEAFF	TGTGCCAGCAGCGTAGTGGTCGGTCAGAAACGCACTGAAGCTTTCTTT	TRBV9	TRBJ1-1	.	.
CSVEDLGAAYGYTF	TGCAGCGTTGAAGATCTGGGGGCAGCCTATGGCTACACCTTC	TRBV29-1	TRBJ1-2	many	.
CASSPGLAGGLTGEQYF	TGTGCCAGCAGCCCAGGACTAGCGGGGGGTCTGACTGGCGAGCAGTACTTC	TRBV3-1	TRBJ2-7	.	TRBD2
CASSRNRVYNEQFF	TGTGCCAGCAGCAGGAACAGGGTCTACAATGAGCAGTTCTTC	TRBV5-6	TRBJ2-1	many	.
CASSQDRGTTNTGELFF	TGCGCCAGCAGCCAAGATCGCGGGACTACGAACACCGGGGAGCTGTTTTTT	TRBV4-3	TRBJ2-2	.	TRBD2
CASSIGRHGYTF	TGTGCCAGTAGTATTGGACGTCATGGCTACACCTTC	TRBV19	TRBJ1-2	.	.
CASSFQTSGRALGTDTQYF	TGTGCCAGCAGCTTTCAAACTAGCGGGAGGGCTCTTGGAACAGATACGCAGTATTTT	TRBV5-5	TRBJ2-3	many	TRBD2
CASSLAQVQGFYEQYF	TGCGCCAGCAGCTTGGCGCAGGTACAGGGGTTCTACGAGCAGTACTTC	TRBV5-1	TRBJ2-7	few	TRBD1
CASSLSGTTGNTIYF	TGTGCCAGCAGCTTGTCGGGGACAACCGGAAACACCATATATTTT	TRBV7-9	TRBJ1-3	.	.
CASSSPQGVAYGYTF	TGTGCCAGCAGCTCCCCCCAGGGGGTCGCCTATGGCTACACCTTC	TRBV7-9	TRBJ1-2	many	TRBD1
CASSEGGASTEAFF	TGTGCCAGCAGCGAGGGGGGGGCAAGCACTGAAGCTTTCTTT	TRBV9	TRBJ1-1	many	.